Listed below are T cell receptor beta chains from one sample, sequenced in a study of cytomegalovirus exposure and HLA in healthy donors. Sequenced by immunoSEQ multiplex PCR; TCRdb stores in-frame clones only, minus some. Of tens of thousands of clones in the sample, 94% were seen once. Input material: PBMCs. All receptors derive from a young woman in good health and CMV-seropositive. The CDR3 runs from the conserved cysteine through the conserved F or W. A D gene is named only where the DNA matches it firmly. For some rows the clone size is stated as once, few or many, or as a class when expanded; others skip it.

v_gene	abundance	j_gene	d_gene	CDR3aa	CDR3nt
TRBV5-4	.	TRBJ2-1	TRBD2	CASSPGTSLYNEQFF	TGTGCCAGCAGCCCCGGGACTAGCCTTTACAATGAGCAGTTCTTC
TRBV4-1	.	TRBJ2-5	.	CASSQTRAQETQYF	TGCGCCAGCAGCCAAACCCGCGCCCAAGAGACCCAGTACTTC
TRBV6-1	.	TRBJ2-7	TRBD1	CASRRSGQGSYEQYF	TGTGCCAGCAGGCGATCAGGACAGGGCTCCTACGAGCAGTACTTC
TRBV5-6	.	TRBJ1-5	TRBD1	CASSLFGGQGYQPQHF	TGTGCCAGCAGTCTTTTTGGGGGACAGGGATATCAGCCCCAGCATTTT
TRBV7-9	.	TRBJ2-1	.	CASSLVSLRGSSYNEQFF	TGTGCCAGCAGCTTAGTAAGTCTGCGGGGAAGCTCCTACAATGAGCAGTTCTTC
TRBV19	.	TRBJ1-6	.	CASSDPGSYNSPLHF	TGTGCCAGTAGCGATCCGGGCTCCTATAATTCACCCCTCCACTTT
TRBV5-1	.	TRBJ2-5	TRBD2	CASSPGLAGETQYF	TGCGCCAGCAGCCCGGGACTAGCGGGGGAGACCCAGTACTTC
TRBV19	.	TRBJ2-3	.	CASRPTSSDTQYF	TGTGCCAGTAGACCGACTAGTTCAGATACGCAGTATTTT
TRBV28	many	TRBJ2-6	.	CASRLRESGANVLTF	TGTGCCAGCAGATTGAGAGAATCTGGGGCCAACGTCCTGACTTTC
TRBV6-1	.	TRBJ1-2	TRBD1	CASSGRTGGAYGYTF	TGTGCCAGCAGTGGAAGGACAGGGGGAGCCTATGGCTACACCTTC